These 30 T cell receptor beta chains were sequenced from one sample in a study of cytomegalovirus exposure and HLA in healthy donors (dated by TCRdb to about 2017). Libraries were made using the immunoSEQ multiplex PCR assay. A mixture of 60 forward primers for TCR Vbeta segments and 13 reverse primers for TCR Jbeta segments was used in the multiplex PCR. Entries here come from immuneACCESS through TCRdb and include only in-frame sequences with V and J called. Some clones fail to appear in such tables; in the studies checked, an unresolved V gene covers under half of the shortfall, and the cause of the remainder is unknown. The sample yields approximately 120,000 clones; 80% were counted once. Approximately 9% of the sample is in the top ten clones. Sample: PBMCs. These receptors came from a young man in good health and CMV-seropositive.

This clone was recorded a few times. V gene TRBV7-2 combines with J gene TRBJ1-2; no clear D. V was trimmed by 0 bases and J by 1 base, leaving 9 bases between them. CDR3 length: 15 amino acids. Germline-derived CDR1 and CDR2 are SGHTA and FQGNSA. For the CDR3, the DNA is TGTGCCAGCAGCTTAGCGTTTGGCAGTAACTATGGCTACACCTTC. As protein: CASSLAFGSNYGYTF.

V usage is TRBV6-6 and J usage is TRBJ1-5; the D gene is possibly TRBD1 (5 bases). Germline lookup yields CDR1 MNHNY and CDR2 SVGAGI (reference sequence). CDR3 length: 13 amino acids. With 0 bases removed from V and 7 bases from J, the gap between germline ends came to 7 bases. The CDR3 bases are TGTGCCAGCAGTTACTCGGCAGGGCAGCCCCAGCATTTT. It yields the protein CASSYSAGQPQHF.

The chain has TRBV7-8 and TRBJ1-5; no clear D gene. Trimming took off 5 bases at V and 5 bases at J, with 16 bases between the two ends. The CDR3 runs to 15 residues. The germline CDR1 and CDR2 sequences are SGHVS and FQNEAQ. The CDR3 sequence: CASSLDKGGHQPQHF. In DNA, the CDR3 is TGTGCCAGCAGCCTTGACAAAGGAGGTCATCAGCCCCAGCATTTT.

The chain combines TRBV9 with TRBJ2-1, with D unclear. CDR3 length: 13 residues. The germline gives CDR1 SGDLS, CDR2 YYNGEE. The ends were cut back, 1 base at V and 4 bases at J, with 6 bases in the middle. The CDR3 nucleotides are TGTGCCAGCAGCGTAAGCGCTTACAATGAGCAGTTCTTC. Amino acids: CASSVSAYNEQFF.

The chain links TRBV7-2 to TRBJ2-1; a possible D gene is TRBD2 (5 bases). The CDR3 is 13 residues long. Germline V gives CDR1 SGHTA, CDR2 FQGNSA. V gave up 1 base and J gave up 7 bases, with 8 bases separating them. DNA for the CDR3: TGTGCCAGCAGCTTAGGGTCGGGGAATGAGCAGTTCTTC. Translating it yields CASSLGSGNEQFF.

In regard to this clone: At one boundary the junction diverges from the germline segment, which might be a read error. CDR3 in DNA: TGTGCCGGCAGTACGGAGAGACTAGCGGGAGAGACCCAGTACTTC. Translation: CAGSTERLAGETQYF. The J gene is TRBJ2-5, the V gene TRBV6-1, with 10 bases that match TRBD2. CDR3 length equals 15 residues. Germline V lookup: CDR1 MNHNS, CDR2 SASEGT.

In its sample, this clone was seen once. Written as DNA, the CDR3 is TGTGCCATCAGCCCAGAGGACGGGACAGGGGAATATTTT. Amino acids: CAISPEDGTGEYF. This chain uses TRBV10-3 with TRBJ2-3; 10 bases map to TRBD1. The germline V gene encodes CDR1 ENHRY and CDR2 SYGVKD. This CDR3 is built from 13 residues. Trimming took 6 bases from V and 15 from J; bases not matched to a gene: 12.

The J gene is TRBJ2-1, the V gene TRBV29-1, with a possible D match to TRBD1 (6 bases). Germline assignment: CDR1 SQVTM and CDR2 ANQGSEA. V lost 6 bases to trimming and J lost 11 bases, with 20 bases between them. The CDR3 contains 13 residues. CDR3 residues: CSVPRQDPGQQFF. Written as DNA, the CDR3 is TGCAGCGTGCCCAGACAGGACCCAGGGCAGCAGTTCTTC.

The V and J genes are TRBV11-2 and TRBJ1-1, with D tentatively TRBD1 (6 bases). Germline V gene data show CDR1 as SGHAT and CDR2 as FQNNGV. V was pared by 5 bases and J by 1 base, with 14 bases between. The CDR3 has 15 residues. The CDR3 nucleotides read TGTGCCAGCAGCACCCCTACAGGGAAGAACACTGAAGCTTTCTTT. Amino acids: CASSTPTGKNTEAFF.

The chain links TRBV5-1 to TRBJ2-7; perhaps TRBD1 as D (6 bases). Germline assignment: CDR1 SGHRS and CDR2 YFSETQ. The CDR3 spans 14 residues. V shed 0 bases and J shed 9 bases, with 16 bases lying between them. CDR3 amino acids: CASSLGRVGALQYF. The CDR3 region has the DNA TGCGCCAGCAGCTTGGGACGGGTGGGGGCTTTGCAGTACTTC. Supplemented by reference TRBV5-1 and TRBJ2-7, the full variable domain reads KAGVTQTPRYLIKTRGQQVTLSCSPISGHRSVSWYQQTPGQGLQFLFEYFSETQRNKGNFPGRFSGRQFSNSRSEMNVSTLELGDSALYLCASSLGRVGALQYFGPGTRLTVT.

The V and J genes are TRBV7-8 and TRBJ2-7; 9 bases map to TRBD1. There are 12 residues in the CDR3. CDR1 and CDR2 from the germline V gene are SGHVS and FQNEAQ. V lost 4 bases to trimming and J lost 5 bases; unmatched junction nucleotides: 0. CDR3 DNA sequence: TGTGCCAGCAGCTGGACAGGGGACGAGCAGTACTTC. Amino acid sequence: CASSWTGDEQYF.

This rearrangement joins TRBV5-6 to TRBJ1-2, with 9 bases identical to TRBD1. Germline values: CDR1 SGHDT, CDR2 YYEEEE. This CDR3 is 14 amino acids long. After removal of 4 bases from V and 4 bases from J, the junction contained 5 bases not matched to a gene. The CDR3 coding sequence is TGTGCCAGCAGCCTTGGGGACAGGGTCTATGGCTACACCTTC. Protein sequence: CASSLGDRVYGYTF.

Only a few counts were recorded for this clone. The chain is built from TRBV11-1 and TRBJ2-5; D call uncertain. There are 12 residues in the CDR3. V dropped 5 bases and J dropped 5 bases, with 9 bases sitting between them. Germline V gives CDR1 SGHAT, CDR2 FQDESV (reference sequence). The CDR3 sequence is CASSEMEETQYF. The CDR3 coding sequence is TGTGCCAGCAGCGAAATGGAGGAGACCCAGTACTTC.

This clone came up a few times. The rearrangement links TRBV6-5 to TRBJ1-5; D is unresolved. Germline lookup yields CDR1 MNHEY and CDR2 SVGAGI. V was cut by 6 bases and J by 7 bases, with 19 bases left in between. This CDR3 region has 15 residues. The CDR3 here is CASSPSPVNRQPQHF. The CDR3 DNA reads as TGTGCCAGCAGCCCCTCCCCGGTTAACCGACAGCCCCAGCATTTT.

This clone was seen a few times. This rearrangement joins TRBV5-6 to TRBJ1-2; D remains ambiguous. Germline CDR1 and CDR2: SGHDT and YYEEEE. Between the trimmed V and J ends, which lost 5 bases and 8 bases, there was a span of 13 bases. The CDR3 loop spans 12 amino acids. CDR3 sequence: CASRHVRSGYTF. CDR3 nucleotides: TGTGCCAGCAGACACGTACGCTCCGGCTACACCTTC. The variable domain in full, completed from reference TRBV5-6 and TRBJ1-2, reads DAGVTQSPTHLIKTRGQQVTLRCSPKSGHDTVSWYQQALGQGPQFIFQYYEEEERQRGNFPDRFSGHQFPNYSSELNVNALLLGDSALYLCASRHVRSGYTFGSGTRLTVV.

About this clone itself: Its ends do not fully match the called genes, so a read error is possible. This chain connects TRBV7-8 to TRBJ2-3, with D perhaps matching TRBD1 (7 bases). The CDR3 has 15 amino acids. Germline V gives CDR1 SGHVS, CDR2 FQNEAQ. CDR3 bases: TGTGCCAGCAGCTTAGCTCGAGGGGGGACAGACACGCAGTATTTT. Its translation: CASSLARGGTDTQYF. Full variable domain (rest looked up from reference TRBV7-8 and TRBJ2-3): GAGVSQSPRYKVAKRGQDVALRCDPISGHVSLFWYQQALGQGPEFLTYFQNEAQLDKSGLPSDRFFAERPEGSVSTLKIQRTQQEDSAVYLCASSLARGGTDTQYFGPGTRLTVL.

The genes are TRBV6-1 and TRBJ1-1; 8 bases match TRBD1. The germline V gene encodes CDR1 MNHNS and CDR2 SASEGT. Trimming removed 10 bases from V and 0 bases from J; junction bases left unmatched: 7. The CDR3 runs 14 residues. The CDR3, as DNA: TGTGCCACAAGACAGGGGTCGATGAACACTGAAGCTTTCTTT. This gives the protein CATRQGSMNTEAFF.

The chain recombines TRBV18 with TRBJ2-2; TRBD1 matches 9 bases. Germline assignment: CDR1 KGHSH and CDR2 LQKENI. After removal of 1 base from V and 5 bases from J, the junction contained 5 bases not matched to a gene. The CDR3 extends over 16 amino acids. The CDR3 DNA is TGTGCCAGCTCACCACGGGGACAGGGTGTGACCGGGGAGCTGTTTTTT. It yields the protein CASSPRGQGVTGELFF.

This chain links TRBV5-1 with TRBJ2-5; 9 bases are shared with TRBD1. Germline trimming cut 0 bases from V and 5 bases from J; bases unmatched to any gene: 5. The CDR3 has 15 residues. In germline, CDR1 is SGHRS, CDR2 YFSETQ. The CDR3 bases are TGCGCCAGCAGCTTGGAGGACAGGGGATTTGAGACCCAGTACTTC. Protein: CASSLEDRGFETQYF.

The chain is built from TRBV2 and TRBJ2-5; tentatively, D is TRBD1 (5 bases). The CDR3 is 14 amino acids. The V end lost 7 bases, the J end lost 4 bases, and 16 bases lay between the germline ends. Germline CDR1 SNHLY, CDR2 FYNNEI. This chain's CDR3 is CASILSGQGETQYF. The CDR3, as DNA: TGTGCCAGCATCCTCTCAGGGCAAGGAGAGACCCAGTACTTC.

The chain is built from TRBV6-1 and TRBJ2-1; tentative D call: TRBD2 (7 bases). The CDR3 length is 15 residues. Germline V gene data show CDR1 as MNHNS and CDR2 as SASEGT. With 4 bases removed from V and 3 bases from J, the gap between germline ends came to 13 bases. CDR3 in DNA: TGTGCCAGCAGTGGGATCGGGGGGCGCTACAATGAGCAGTTCTTC. Protein: CASSGIGGRYNEQFF.

This clone was picked up a small number of times. The chain uses TRBV6-1 and TRBJ2-5, with D possibly being TRBD2 (5 bases). Germline V lookup: CDR1 MNHNS, CDR2 SASEGT. There are 15 residues in the CDR3. V was clipped by 5 bases and J by 0 bases, with 13 bases between them. DNA for the CDR3: TGTGCCAGCAGTCCAAAACTAGGACACCAAGAGACCCAGTACTTC. Protein sequence: CASSPKLGHQETQYF.

The table lists this clone with a count of one. The chain joins TRBV7-6 to TRBJ1-4; a possible D gene is TRBD1 (6 bases). Germline assignment: CDR1 SGHVS and CDR2 FNYEAQ. V lost 3 bases, J lost 1 base, and 15 bases lay in between. The CDR3 is made up of 17 amino acids. This CDR3 is CASSLGYTGRTNEKLFF. The CDR3 DNA is TGTGCCAGCAGCTTGGGGTATACAGGGAGAACTAATGAAAAACTGTTTTTT.

The CDR3 is CASSRVVSNQPQHF. The CDR3 coding sequence is TGTGCCAGCAGCCGGGTAGTTAGCAATCAGCCCCAGCATTTT. V usage is TRBV6-6 and J usage is TRBJ1-5; D is unresolved. Trimming left V 6 bases short and J 0 bases short, with 9 bases between. The CDR3 extends over 14 amino acids. Germline V lookup: CDR1 MNHNY, CDR2 SVGAGI (reference sequence).

In its sample, this clone was seen many times. J is TRBJ2-5 and V is TRBV27; 7 positions match TRBD2. The CDR3 extends over 13 amino acids. CDR1 and CDR2 (germline): MNHEY, SMNVEV (reference sequence). The V segment lost 3 bases and the J segment 2 bases; nucleotides outside the gene matches: 0. Here the CDR3 reads CASSFGGQETQYF. DNA for the CDR3: TGTGCCAGCAGTTTCGGGGGGCAAGAGACCCAGTACTTC.

The rearrangement uses TRBV6-5 and TRBJ2-2, with D possibly matching TRBD1 (6 bases). The germline CDR1 and CDR2 sequences are MNHEY and SVGAGI. V was shortened by 2 bases and J by 5 bases, with 9 bases between the two germline ends. This CDR3 spans 14 amino acids. The CDR3 reads CASSYVRGTGELFF. CDR3 sequence (DNA): TGTGCCAGCAGTTACGTGAGGGGGACCGGGGAGCTGTTTTTT.

This chain joins TRBV9 and TRBJ2-5; D might be TRBD1 (6 bases). V shed 3 bases and J shed 2 bases, with 14 bases lying between them. This CDR3 comprises 15 residues. The germline V gene has CDR1 SGDLS and CDR2 YYNGEE. The CDR3 here is CASSGGQHIQETQYF. Written as DNA, the CDR3 is TGTGCCAGCAGCGGTGGACAGCATATACAAGAGACCCAGTACTTC.

This rearrangement joins TRBV29-1 to TRBJ1-1; D remains ambiguous. Trimming stripped 6 bases from V and 9 bases from J, with 14 bases between. From germline, CDR1 is SQVTM and CDR2 ANQGSEA. This CDR3 region has 11 residues. The chain's CDR3 is CSVTTALKAFF. DNA of the CDR3: TGCAGCGTGACTACAGCGTTGAAAGCTTTCTTT.

The V and J genes are TRBV12-5 and TRBJ1-4; no firm D call. Per the germline V gene, CDR1 is LGHNT and CDR2 is FRNRAP. There are 14 residues in the CDR3. Trimming pared 2 bases from V and 3 bases from J, leaving 7 bases between. Written as DNA, the CDR3 is TGTGCTAGTGGTTTGAATGCGGCTAATGAAAAACTGTTTTTT. This codes for CASGLNAANEKLFF.

This sequence joins TRBV7-9 and TRBJ2-5; D is perhaps TRBD1 (6 bases). Germline V CDR1 and CDR2: SEHNR, FQNEAQ (reference sequence). Between the trimmed V and J ends, which lost 4 bases and 5 bases, there was a span of 14 bases. The CDR3 totals 14 residues. The CDR3 nucleotides read TGTGCCAGCAGCTCAGTGAGGGGGAAGGAGACCCAGTACTTC. Amino acid sequence: CASSSVRGKETQYF.